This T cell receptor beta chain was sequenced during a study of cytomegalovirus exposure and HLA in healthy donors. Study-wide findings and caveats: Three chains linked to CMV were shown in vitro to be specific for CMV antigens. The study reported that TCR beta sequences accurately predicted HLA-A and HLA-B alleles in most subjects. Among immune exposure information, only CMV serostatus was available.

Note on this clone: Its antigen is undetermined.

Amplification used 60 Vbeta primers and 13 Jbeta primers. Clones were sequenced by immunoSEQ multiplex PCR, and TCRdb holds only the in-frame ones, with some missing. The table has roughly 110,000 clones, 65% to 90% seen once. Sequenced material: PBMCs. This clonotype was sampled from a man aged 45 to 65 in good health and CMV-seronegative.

CDR3 DNA sequence: TGTGCCAGCAGCCGAAATGCGGGTGGAACTGAAGCTTTCTTT. Its protein is CASSRNAGGTEAFF. The chain uses TRBV7-3 and TRBJ1-1, with unresolved D. Per germline, CDR1 SGHTA and CDR2 FQGTGA. The CDR3 spans 14 residues. Trimming took off 5 bases at V and 5 bases at J, with 15 bases between the two ends.